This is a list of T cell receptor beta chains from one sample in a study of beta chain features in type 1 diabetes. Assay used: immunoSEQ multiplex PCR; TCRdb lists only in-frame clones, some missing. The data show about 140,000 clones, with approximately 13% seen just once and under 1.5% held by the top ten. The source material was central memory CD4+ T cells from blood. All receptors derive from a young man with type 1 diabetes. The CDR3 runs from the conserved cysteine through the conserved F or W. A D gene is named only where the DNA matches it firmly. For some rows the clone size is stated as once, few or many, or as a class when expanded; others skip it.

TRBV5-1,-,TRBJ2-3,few,CASSFGTNTDTQYF,TGCGCCAGCAGCTTCGGGACAAACACAGATACGCAGTATTTT
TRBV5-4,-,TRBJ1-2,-,CASSLAGGYGYTF,TGTGCCAGCAGCTTGGCGGGTGGCTATGGCTACACCTTC
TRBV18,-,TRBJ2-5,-,CASSRTAYQETQYF,TGTGCCAGCTCGCGGACGGCTTACCAAGAGACCCAGTACTTC
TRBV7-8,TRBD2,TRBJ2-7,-,CASTLGGGTHEQYF,TGTGCCAGCACCTTGGGCGGGGGAACCCACGAGCAGTACTTC
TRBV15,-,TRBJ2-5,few,CATSRDQTMYQETQYF,TGTGCCACCAGCAGAGATCAAACAATGTACCAAGAGACCCAGTACTTC
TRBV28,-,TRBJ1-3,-,CASSLQGNTIYF,TGTGCCAGCAGTTTGCAGGGAAACACCATATATTTT
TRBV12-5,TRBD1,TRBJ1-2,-,CASGLWQGVGYGYTF,TGTGCTAGTGGATTATGGCAGGGGGTCGGCTATGGCTACACCTTC
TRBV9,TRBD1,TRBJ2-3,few,CASSPRQGSTDTQYF,TGTGCCAGCAGCCCAAGACAGGGTAGCACAGATACGCAGTATTTT
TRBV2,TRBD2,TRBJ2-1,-,CASSETAGGPNEQFF,TGTGCCAGCAGTGAAACAGCGGGGGGCCCCAATGAGCAGTTCTTC
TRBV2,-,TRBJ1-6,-,CASSVEGGRSPLHF,TGTGCCAGCAGTGTTGAAGGGGGTCGGTCACCCCTCCACTTT